This TCR beta chain was obtained from a study of blood T cells in healthy people across ages. Study-level points and caveats: Getting older went along with TCR beta diversity per million T cells dropping roughly linearly. Changes in expanded clonotypes were possibly confounded, as the CMV status of donors was unknown.

The V and J ends lost 0 bases and 10 bases respectively, with 28 bases between them. The CDR3 spans 19 residues. Germline CDR1 reads SGHTA; CDR2 reads FQGNSA. A J-beta primer mix and a sample-barcoded 5' primer were used in a second PCR of roughly 6 to 11 cycles. TCRdb reanalysed the 5' RACE reads using MiXCR and keeps one entry per CDR3 protein. The repertoire holds 700,000 to 850,000 distinct CDR3 sequences, with approximately 53% as singletons. On this clonotype: Its antigen remains unidentified.

The TCR sequence derives from an elderly man in good health. Sequenced sample: blood. The rearrangement uses TRBV7-2 and TRBJ2-1; tentative D call: TRBD2 (6 bases). The chain's CDR3 is CASSLAFKFGRGGVDEQFF. Written as DNA, the CDR3 is TGTGCCAGCAGCTTAGCGTTCAAGTTTGGGAGAGGAGGGGTCGACGAGCAGTTCTTC.